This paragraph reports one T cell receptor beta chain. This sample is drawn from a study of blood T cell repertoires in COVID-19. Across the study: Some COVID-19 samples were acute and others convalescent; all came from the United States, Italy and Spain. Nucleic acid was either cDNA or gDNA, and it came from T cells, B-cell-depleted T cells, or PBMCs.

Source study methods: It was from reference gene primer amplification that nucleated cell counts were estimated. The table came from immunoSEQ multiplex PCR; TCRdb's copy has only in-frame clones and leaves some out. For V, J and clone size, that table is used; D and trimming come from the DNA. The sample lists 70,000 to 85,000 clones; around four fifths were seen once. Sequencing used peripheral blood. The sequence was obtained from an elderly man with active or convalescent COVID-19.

The CDR3 sequence: CASSGSGVTYEQYF. The CDR3 DNA is TGTGCCAGCAGCGGTAGCGGGGTCACCTACGAGCAGTACTTC. The chain carries TRBV7-9 and TRBJ2-7, with 8 bases identical to TRBD2. The germline V gene has CDR1 SEHNR and CDR2 FQNEAQ (reference sequence). The length of the CDR3 is 14 residues. The V segment lost 5 bases and the J segment 2 bases; nucleotides outside the gene matches: 5.